The rows below give T cell receptor beta chains drawn from one sample of a study of blood T cell repertoires in COVID-19. Only in-frame clones appear in the TCRdb table, and some are missing; sequencing was by immunoSEQ multiplex PCR. The table includes hundreds of thousands of clones, around four fifths detected once. Sequencing was carried out using peripheral blood. These receptors were obtained from a woman aged 80 or older with active or convalescent COVID-19. Both conserved end residues are part of each CDR3. A D gene is named only where the DNA matches it firmly. Only some rows state a clone size, as once, few, many or a class for expanded clones.

len	abundance	d_gene	v_gene	j_gene	CDR3nt	CDR3aa
12	-	TRBD1	TRBV29-1	TRBJ1-1	TGCAGCGTCGGACAGGGTGACACTGAAGCTTTCTTT	CSVGQGDTEAFF
16	-	TRBD2	TRBV6-5	TRBJ2-1	TGTGCCAGCAGTTACTCGGGCGGGAGGGCCTCAAATGAGCAGTTCTTC	CASSYSGGRASNEQFF
16	-	TRBD1	TRBV6-5	TRBJ2-7	TGTGCCAGCAGTTACGCTGGGACAGGGGCCTCTACGCAGCAGTACTTC	CASSYAGTGASTQQYF
14	-	-	TRBV27	TRBJ2-7	TGTGCCAGCAGTTTACGGACAGACGCCTCCGAGCAGTACTTC	CASSLRTDASEQYF
13	once	TRBD1	TRBV30	TRBJ1-1	TGTGCCTGGAGTGTAGGGGGCAACACTGAAGCTTTCTTT	CAWSVGGNTEAFF
13	-	TRBD1	TRBV11-3	TRBJ2-7	TGTGCCAGCTCCGACAGGGGATCCTACGAGCAGTACTTC	CASSDRGSYEQYF
15	once	-	TRBV7-2	TRBJ2-3	TGTGCCAGCAGCTCCTACTCATCTAGCACAGATACGCAGTATTTT	CASSSYSSSTDTQYF
12	-	-	TRBV12-3/TRBV12-4	TRBJ1-5	TGTGCCAGCAGGCAGGGTTATCAGCCCCAGCATTTT	CASRQGYQPQHF
13	-	-	TRBV30	TRBJ1-2	TGTGCCTGGACCCTTAAGCGAGTTGGTGGCTACACCTTC	CAWTLKRVGGYTF
15	-	-	TRBV9	TRBJ1-2	TGTGCCAGCAGCCTATCAGGACAATTTGAAGATGGCTACACCTTC	CASSLSGQFEDGYTF
15	-	TRBD2	TRBV15	TRBJ2-1	TGTGCCACCAGCAGAGGGGGACTAGCGGGAGCTGAGCAGTTCTTC	CATSRGGLAGAEQFF
15	-	TRBD2	TRBV2	TRBJ2-5	TGTGCCAGCAGCGCTAGCGGGAGCGCCCAAGAGACCCAGTACTTC	CASSASGSAQETQYF
13	-	TRBD2	TRBV6-5	TRBJ2-7	TGTGCCAGCAGTTACTTTTTTGCGGGGGAGAAGTACTTC	CASSYFFAGEKYF
14	once	-	TRBV4-2	TRBJ1-6	TGTGCCAGCAGCCAGAGAACTGATAATTCACCCCTCCACTTT	CASSQRTDNSPLHF
12	-	-	TRBV12-3/TRBV12-4	TRBJ1-6	TGTGCCAGCAGTTCAGGGAATTCACCCCTCCACTTT	CASSSGNSPLHF
15	once	-	TRBV5-1	TRBJ2-7	TGCGCCAGCAGCTTGGGTGGTTCCTCAGTCTACGAGCAGTACTTC	CASSLGGSSVYEQYF